These T cell receptor beta chains were read from a single sample in a study of T cell changes during pregnancy in multiple sclerosis. Assay used: immunoSEQ multiplex PCR; TCRdb lists only in-frame clones, some missing. The sample has fewer than 45,000 clones, around 90% seen once. The material was CD4+ T cells from peripheral blood mononuclear cells, obtained in the third trimester of pregnancy. The receptors here all came from a female donor in good health, enrolled as a control in a pregnancy study. CDR3s include the opening cysteine and the closing phenylalanine or tryptophan. A D gene is named only where the DNA matches it firmly. Clone sizes are given selectively: once, few, many, or a class where the clone is expanded.

V gene	D gene	clone size	J gene	CDR3 DNA	CDR3 protein
TRBV19	NA	NA	TRBJ2-5	TGTGCCAGTAGTAGGGTAGGGGAACAAGAGACCCAGTACTTC	CASSRVGEQETQYF
TRBV11-3	TRBD2	NA	TRBJ2-2	TGTGCCAGCAGCTCCTACGGGGGGGCTAGCACCGGGGAGCTGTTTTTT	CASSSYGGASTGELFF
TRBV18	TRBD1	NA	TRBJ2-7	TGTGCCAGCTCACGAGGGACAGCTAAATCCTCCTACGAGCAGTACTTC	CASSRGTAKSSYEQYF
TRBV19	NA	NA	TRBJ2-3	TGTGCCAGTAGTCCAACGAGGAGGGGAGATACGCAGTATTTT	CASSPTRRGDTQYF
TRBV7-2	TRBD2	once	TRBJ2-5	TGTGCCAGCAGCCCCACCTGGCTAGCGGGAGAGACCCAGTACTTC	CASSPTWLAGETQYF
TRBV28	TRBD1	NA	TRBJ2-7	TGTGCCAGCAGTTCCCCGTGGTCGGCAGGGGGCGCCAGATACGAGCAGTACTTC	CASSSPWSAGGARYEQYF
TRBV6-6	NA	NA	TRBJ1-4	TGTGCCAGCAGTTACTCGGTAGGACAGTCTGAAAAACTGTTTTTT	CASSYSVGQSEKLFF
TRBV5-6	NA	once	TRBJ2-1	TGTGCCAGCTCAGAACTCCCGGGAGATGAGCAGTTCTTC	CASSELPGDEQFF
TRBV5-6	NA	once	TRBJ1-4	TGTGCCAGCAGTGAAAAGGGGGCAACTAATGAAAAACTGTTTTTT	CASSEKGATNEKLFF
TRBV5-8	TRBD2	once	TRBJ2-7	TGTGCCAGCAGGCCAGGACTGCCGGGACTAGCGGGGGTTTCCTACGAGCAGTACTTC	CASRPGLPGLAGVSYEQYF
TRBV30	TRBD1	NA	TRBJ2-5	TGTGCCTGGAGAGGGACAGGGAACCAAGAGACCCAGTACTTC	CAWRGTGNQETQYF
TRBV5-1	NA	NA	TRBJ2-3	TGCGCCAGCAGCTTGGTTACTCCGAATCTAGATCCGCAGTATTTT	CASSLVTPNLDPQYF
TRBV18	NA	once	TRBJ2-5	TGTGCCAGCTCCCCGGGATCTAAAGAGACCCAGTACTTC	CASSPGSKETQYF
TRBV5-6	TRBD1	NA	TRBJ1-4	TGTGCCAGCAGCTTGGGGAATGACAGGGTGGGCGAAAAACTGTTTTTT	CASSLGNDRVGEKLFF
TRBV11-2	NA	NA	TRBJ2-1	TGTGCCAGCAGCCTCCTTGGGACAAATACCTACAATGAGCAGTTCTTC	CASSLLGTNTYNEQFF
TRBV18	NA	NA	TRBJ2-7	TGTGCCAGCTCACCGTCGGGGAACGAGCAGTACTTC	CASSPSGNEQYF
TRBV6-1	NA	NA	TRBJ1-4	TGTGCCAGCAGTGACTGGACTTATAATGAAAAACTGTTTTTT	CASSDWTYNEKLFF
TRBV9	TRBD2	NA	TRBJ2-3	TGTGCCAGCAGCGGGACTAGCGGGAGAGATACGCAGTATTTT	CASSGTSGRDTQYF
TRBV19	TRBD2	NA	TRBJ2-7	TGTGCCAGTAGTTCGGGACTAGCGCAGTACTTC	CASSSGLAQYF
TRBV18	TRBD1	once	TRBJ1-5	TGTGCCAGCTCCGGGGCAGGGGGACAGCCCCAGCATTTT	CASSGAGGQPQHF
TRBV19	NA	NA	TRBJ1-1	TGTGCCAGTAATGACTGGTCCATGAACACTGAAGCTTTCTTT	CASNDWSMNTEAFF
TRBV11-3	TRBD2	NA	TRBJ2-2	TGTGCCAGCAGCTTTGGGGCCCCGGGGGGTCAGGCCGGGGAGCTGTTTTTT	CASSFGAPGGQAGELFF
TRBV5-1	NA	few	TRBJ2-7	TGCGCCAGCAGCTCGACATTTCGGGGTTCCTACGAGCAGTACTTC	CASSSTFRGSYEQYF
TRBV11-2	TRBD1	NA	TRBJ2-4	TGTGCCAGCAGCTCGTATACAGGGGTAAAAAACATTCAGTACTTC	CASSSYTGVKNIQYF
TRBV29-1	TRBD1	NA	TRBJ2-1	TGCAGCGTCGAACCGGGACAGGGCAGGAATGAGCAGTTCTTC	CSVEPGQGRNEQFF
TRBV7-9	NA	NA	TRBJ2-1	TGTGCCAGCAGCTTAGGGTTTCAGGGAGGAAACAATGAGCAGTTCTTC	CASSLGFQGGNNEQFF
TRBV12-5	TRBD1	NA	TRBJ2-2	TGTGCTAGTGGTTGGGGGACAGCTATCAACACCGGGGAGCTGTTTTTT	CASGWGTAINTGELFF
TRBV30	TRBD1	NA	TRBJ1-2	TGTGCCTGGGGAAAAGCAGACAGGGGAGTCTATGGCTACACCTTC	CAWGKADRGVYGYTF
TRBV6-5	TRBD1	NA	TRBJ1-2	TGTGCCAGCAGCACAGGGGGAAGCTACACCTTC	CASSTGGSYTF
TRBV28	TRBD1	NA	TRBJ1-2	TGTGCCAGCACGTCCGGACAGGGTCTAGTAAGGGGCTACACCTTC	CASTSGQGLVRGYTF
TRBV7-3	NA	once	TRBJ2-7	TGTGCCAGCAGCTTAACTCGGGTGGCCGAGCAGTACTTC	CASSLTRVAEQYF
TRBV19	NA	NA	TRBJ1-2	TGTGCCAGTAGTTATGGAGGCGCCAGCGGCTACACCTTC	CASSYGGASGYTF
TRBV18	TRBD1	NA	TRBJ2-5	TGTGCCAGCTCGGGTACAGGGGAAGAGACCCAGTACTTC	CASSGTGEETQYF
TRBV7-9	NA	once	TRBJ1-1	TGTGCCAGCAGCTCCGACAGTAAAGCTTTCTTT	CASSSDSKAFF
TRBV28	NA	NA	TRBJ1-4	TGTGCCAGCAGTTTGACAGGCCAGGGTAATGAAAAACTGTTTTTT	CASSLTGQGNEKLFF
TRBV5-1	NA	NA	TRBJ2-7	TGCGCCAGCAGCTTGGGCGGGACGGAACTCTACGAGCAGTACTTC	CASSLGGTELYEQYF
TRBV7-2	NA	NA	TRBJ1-1	TGTGCCAGCAGCCCCGACATGAACACTGAAGCTTTCTTT	CASSPDMNTEAFF
TRBV7-3	NA	NA	TRBJ2-2	TGTGCCAGCAGCTTAAATGCGGTTGGGAACACCGGGGAGCTGTTTTTT	CASSLNAVGNTGELFF
TRBV7-2	TRBD2	once	TRBJ2-1	TGTGCCAGCAGCTTGGGCTCGGGGGGGACTTTACAGAATGAGCAGTTCTTC	CASSLGSGGTLQNEQFF
TRBV9	TRBD2	NA	TRBJ2-3	TGTGCCAGCAGCCTCCGAAGCGGGGGGGCCTTAACAGATACGCAGTATTTT	CASSLRSGGALTDTQYF
TRBV28	TRBD1	NA	TRBJ2-7	TGTGCCAGCAGTTTCTACAGGGGGTCCTACGAGCAGTACTTC	CASSFYRGSYEQYF
TRBV10-2	TRBD2	NA	TRBJ2-7	TGCGCCAGCATGACGGGAGGGCTAAGGTACGAGCAGTACTTC	CASMTGGLRYEQYF
TRBV5-5	TRBD1	NA	TRBJ2-7	TGTGCCAGCAGCTTCACATCGACAGGGACGGCCTACGAGCAGTACTTC	CASSFTSTGTAYEQYF
TRBV10-3	NA	NA	TRBJ1-5	TGTGCCATCAGTCGACAGGAAAATCAGCCCCAGCATTTT	CAISRQENQPQHF
TRBV28	NA	NA	TRBJ1-1	TGTGCCAGCAGTTTCCTCCTTTCCCGTCTAACTGAAGCTTTCTTT	CASSFLLSRLTEAFF
TRBV18	NA	NA	TRBJ2-7	TGTGCCAGCTCACTCAGCGGAACCAGCTCCTACGAGCAGTACTTC	CASSLSGTSSYEQYF
TRBV4-2	NA	NA	TRBJ2-2	TGTGCCAGCAGCCAAGACTTCACCGGGGAGCTGTTTTTT	CASSQDFTGELFF
TRBV7-2	TRBD1	few	TRBJ1-2	TGTGCCAGCAGCGAACAGGGGGCCGGCTACACCTTC	CASSEQGAGYTF
TRBV18	TRBD1	NA	TRBJ1-5	TGTGCCAGCTCACCGAGGACAGGGGGGGACGAGCCCCAGCATTTT	CASSPRTGGDEPQHF
TRBV18	NA	NA	TRBJ2-3	TGTGCCAGCTCACCACCGTCCTTATCGGCAGATACGCAGTATTTT	CASSPPSLSADTQYF
TRBV5-1	TRBD2	NA	TRBJ2-1	TGCGCCAGCAGCATACAAGCGGGGGGGAAATACAATGAGCAGTTCTTC	CASSIQAGGKYNEQFF
TRBV7-9	NA	NA	TRBJ2-6	TGTGCCAGCAGCCCCCGCGTAGGAGCGCGCTCTGGGGCCAACGTCCTGACTTTC	CASSPRVGARSGANVLTF